A single sample gave rise to the 2 T cell receptor beta chains below, sequenced in a study of OX40 agonist ivuxolimab in advanced cancers. TCRdb keeps only in-frame clones here, not all; method: immunoSEQ multiplex PCR. This table holds 150,000 to 190,000 clones, 90% to 95% found once. The source was CD4+ or CD8+ T cells sorted from blood, collected in a trial of the OX40 agonist ivuxolimab. The receptors derive from an adult with an advanced solid tumor such as melanoma, head and neck, liver or kidney cancer.

This chain uses TRBV11-2 with TRBJ1-3; D remains ambiguous. CDR1 is SGHAT, CDR2 FQNNGV, per germline. The CDR3 runs to 12 residues. V was cut by 1 base and J by 5 bases, with 3 bases left in between. CDR3 coding DNA: TGTGCCAGCAGCTTAGCGAGAAACACCATATATTTT. Amino acids: CASSLARNTIYF.

The chain carries TRBV5-4 and TRBJ2-1; D is uncertain. The germline V and J ends were trimmed by 4 bases and 0 bases, with 17 bases remaining between them. Germline values: CDR1 SGHNT, CDR2 YYREEE (reference sequence). The CDR3 consists of 17 residues. The CDR3 DNA reads as TGTGCCAGCAGCCCCACCCCGGGTCCGAGCTCCTACAATGAGCAGTTCTTC. Protein product: CASSPTPGPSSYNEQFF. The full variable domain, completed using reference TRBV5-4 and TRBJ2-1, is ETGVTQSPTHLIKTRGQQVTLRCSSQSGHNTVSWYQQALGQGPQFIFQYYREEENGRGNFPPRFSGLQFPNYSSELNVNALELDDSALYLCASSPTPGPSSYNEQFFGPGTRLTVL.